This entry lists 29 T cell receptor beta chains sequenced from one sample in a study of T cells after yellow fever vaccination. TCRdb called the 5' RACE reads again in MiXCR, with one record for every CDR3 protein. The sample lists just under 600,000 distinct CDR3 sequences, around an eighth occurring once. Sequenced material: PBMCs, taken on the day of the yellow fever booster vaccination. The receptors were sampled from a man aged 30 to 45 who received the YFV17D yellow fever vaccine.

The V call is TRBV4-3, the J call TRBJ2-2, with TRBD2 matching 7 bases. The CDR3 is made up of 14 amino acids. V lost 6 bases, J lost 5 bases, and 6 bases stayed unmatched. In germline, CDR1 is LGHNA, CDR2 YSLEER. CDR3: CASRRGEGTGELFF. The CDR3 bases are TGCGCCAGCAGACGCGGGGAGGGGACCGGGGAGCTGTTTTTT.

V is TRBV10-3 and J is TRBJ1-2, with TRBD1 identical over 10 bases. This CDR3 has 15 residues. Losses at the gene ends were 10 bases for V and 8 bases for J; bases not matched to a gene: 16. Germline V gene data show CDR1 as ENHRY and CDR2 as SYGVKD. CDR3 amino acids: CATQGADGTGAGYTF. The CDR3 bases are TGTGCCACCCAGGGGGCCGACGGGACAGGGGCAGGCTACACCTTC.

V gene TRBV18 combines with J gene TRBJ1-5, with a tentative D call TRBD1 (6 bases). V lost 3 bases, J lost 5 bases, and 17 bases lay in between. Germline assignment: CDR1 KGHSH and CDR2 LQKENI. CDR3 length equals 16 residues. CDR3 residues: CASSPQGGAQDQPQHF. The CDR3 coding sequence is TGTGCCAGCTCACCCCAAGGGGGGGCGCAGGATCAGCCCCAGCATTTT.

CDR3 sequence: CASSIDQRGRETQYF. The CDR3 nucleotides are TGTGCCAGTAGTATAGATCAGAGGGGACGAGAGACCCAGTACTTC. This chain joins TRBV19 and TRBJ2-5; D assignment may be TRBD1 or TRBD2 (5 bases each). V was trimmed by 0 bases and J by 4 bases, leaving 12 bases between them. CDR3 length: 15 amino acids. Germline CDR1 and CDR2: LNHDA and SQIVND (reference sequence).

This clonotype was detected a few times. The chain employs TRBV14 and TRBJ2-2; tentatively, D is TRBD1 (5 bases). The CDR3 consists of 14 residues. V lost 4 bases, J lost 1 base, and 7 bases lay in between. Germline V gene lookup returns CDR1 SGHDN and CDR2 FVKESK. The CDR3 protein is CASSRQLNTGELFF. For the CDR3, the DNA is TGTGCCAGCAGCCGACAGTTGAACACCGGGGAGCTGTTTTTT.

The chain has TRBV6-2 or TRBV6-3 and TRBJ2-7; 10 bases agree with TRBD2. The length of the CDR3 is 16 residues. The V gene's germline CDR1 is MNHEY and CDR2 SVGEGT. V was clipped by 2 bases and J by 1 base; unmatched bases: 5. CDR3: CASSYRASGSSYEQYF. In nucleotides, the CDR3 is TGTGCCAGCAGTTACCGTGCTAGCGGGAGTTCCTACGAGCAGTACTTC.

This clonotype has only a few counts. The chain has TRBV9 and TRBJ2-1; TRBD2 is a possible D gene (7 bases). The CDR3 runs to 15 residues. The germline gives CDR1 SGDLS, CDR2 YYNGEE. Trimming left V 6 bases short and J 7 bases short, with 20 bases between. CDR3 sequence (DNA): TGTGCCAGCACCACGCTAGGGGGGGCGGGAAATGAGCAGTTCTTC. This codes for CASTTLGGAGNEQFF.

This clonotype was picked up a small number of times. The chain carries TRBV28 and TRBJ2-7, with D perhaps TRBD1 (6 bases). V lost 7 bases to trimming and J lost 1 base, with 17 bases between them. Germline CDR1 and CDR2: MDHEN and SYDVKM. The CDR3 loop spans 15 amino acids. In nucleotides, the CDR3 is TGTGCCAGCACCATGGGGGCAGGGGCTTCCTACGAGCAGTACTTC. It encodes CASTMGAGASYEQYF.

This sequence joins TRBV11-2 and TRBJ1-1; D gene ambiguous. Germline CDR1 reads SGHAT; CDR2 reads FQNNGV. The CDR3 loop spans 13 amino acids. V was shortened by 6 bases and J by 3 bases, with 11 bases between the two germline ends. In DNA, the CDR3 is TGTGCCAGCAGATTTGGGCCATACACTGAAGCTTTCTTT. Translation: CASRFGPYTEAFF. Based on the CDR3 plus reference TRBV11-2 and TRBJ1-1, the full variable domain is EAGVAQSPRYKIIEKRQSVAFWCNPISGHATLYWYQQILGQGPKLLIQFQNNGVVDDSQLPKDRFSAERLKGVDSTLKIQPAKLEDSAVYLCASRFGPYTEAFFGQGTRLTVV.

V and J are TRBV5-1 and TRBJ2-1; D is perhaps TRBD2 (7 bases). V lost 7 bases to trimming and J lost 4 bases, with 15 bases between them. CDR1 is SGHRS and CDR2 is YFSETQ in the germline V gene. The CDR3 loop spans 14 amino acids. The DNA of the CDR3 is TGCGCCAGCGAAAGGGGGGGAGGTTACAATGAGCAGTTCTTC. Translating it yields CASERGGGYNEQFF.

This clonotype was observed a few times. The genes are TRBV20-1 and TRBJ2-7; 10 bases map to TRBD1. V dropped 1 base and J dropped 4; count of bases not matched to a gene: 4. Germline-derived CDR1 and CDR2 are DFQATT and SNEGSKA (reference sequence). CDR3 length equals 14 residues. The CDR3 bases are TGCAGTGCTAGAGGCCGGGGACAGGGGTACGAGCAGTACTTC. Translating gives CSARGRGQGYEQYF.

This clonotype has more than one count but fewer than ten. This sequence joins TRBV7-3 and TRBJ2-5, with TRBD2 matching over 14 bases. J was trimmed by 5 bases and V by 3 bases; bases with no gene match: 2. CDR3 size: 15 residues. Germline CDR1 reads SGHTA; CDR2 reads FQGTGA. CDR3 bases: TGTGCCAGCAGCTTGGGGACTAGCGGGAGCGAGACCCAGTACTTC. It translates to CASSLGTSGSETQYF.

CDR3 residues: CASKGGTSGTDTQYF. The CDR3 DNA is TGTGCCAGCAAAGGCGGGACTAGCGGCACAGATACGCAGTATTTT. This rearrangement joins TRBV12-3 or TRBV12-4 to TRBJ2-3; 10 positions agree with TRBD2. The length of the CDR3 is 15 residues. Trimming removed 7 bases from V and 1 base from J; junction bases left unmatched: 5.

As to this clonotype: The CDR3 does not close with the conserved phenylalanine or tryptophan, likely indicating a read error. CDR3 loop: CASSHGLAGTQETQYY. CDR3 nucleotides: TGTGCCAGCAGCCATGGACTAGCGGGAACCCAAGAGACCCAGTACTAC. The chain employs TRBV3-1 and TRBJ2-5; 12 bases fit TRBD2. Per the germline V gene, CDR1 is LGHDT and CDR2 is YNNKEL (reference sequence). The length of the CDR3 is 16 residues. V was pared by 3 bases and J by 1 base, with 3 bases of the junction left unmatched.

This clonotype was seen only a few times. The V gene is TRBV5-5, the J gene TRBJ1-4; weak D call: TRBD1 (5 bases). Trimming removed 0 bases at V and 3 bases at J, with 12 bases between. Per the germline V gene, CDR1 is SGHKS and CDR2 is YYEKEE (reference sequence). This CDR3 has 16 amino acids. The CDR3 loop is CASSLGQGSSNEKLFF. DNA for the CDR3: TGTGCCAGCAGCTTGGGTCAGGGTTCGTCTAATGAAAAACTGTTTTTT.

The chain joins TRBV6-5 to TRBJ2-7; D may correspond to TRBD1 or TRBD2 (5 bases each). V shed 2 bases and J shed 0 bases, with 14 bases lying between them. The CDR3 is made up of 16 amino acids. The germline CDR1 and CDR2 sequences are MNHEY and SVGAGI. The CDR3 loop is CASSYLGTGSSYEQYF. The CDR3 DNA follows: TGTGCCAGCAGTTACCTTGGGACGGGGAGCTCCTACGAGCAGTACTTC.

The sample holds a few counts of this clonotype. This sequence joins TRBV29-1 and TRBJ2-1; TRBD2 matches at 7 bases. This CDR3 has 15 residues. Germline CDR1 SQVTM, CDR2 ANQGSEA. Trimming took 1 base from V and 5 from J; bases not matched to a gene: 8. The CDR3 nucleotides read TGCAGCGTTGAAGTGCTAGCGGTGAAGGACAATGAGCAGTTCTTC. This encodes CSVEVLAVKDNEQFF.

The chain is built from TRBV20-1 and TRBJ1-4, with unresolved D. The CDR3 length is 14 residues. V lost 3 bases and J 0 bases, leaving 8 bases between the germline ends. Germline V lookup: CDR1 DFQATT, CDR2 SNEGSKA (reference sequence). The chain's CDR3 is CSARDGTTNEKLFF. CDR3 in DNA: TGCAGTGCTAGGGACGGGACAACTAATGAAAAACTGTTTTTT.

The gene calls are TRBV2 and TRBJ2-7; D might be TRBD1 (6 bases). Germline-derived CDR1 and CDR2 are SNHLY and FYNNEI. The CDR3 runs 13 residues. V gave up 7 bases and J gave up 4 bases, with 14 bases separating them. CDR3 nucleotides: TGTGCCAGCATCCACAGGGCTGGATACGAGCAGTACTTC. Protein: CASIHRAGYEQYF.

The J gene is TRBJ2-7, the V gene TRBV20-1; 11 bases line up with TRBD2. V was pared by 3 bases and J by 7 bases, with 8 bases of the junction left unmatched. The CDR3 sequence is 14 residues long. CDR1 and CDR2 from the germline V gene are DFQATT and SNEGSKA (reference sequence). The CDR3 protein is CSASKSASGREQYF. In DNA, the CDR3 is TGCAGTGCTAGTAAATCGGCTAGCGGGAGGGAGCAGTACTTC.

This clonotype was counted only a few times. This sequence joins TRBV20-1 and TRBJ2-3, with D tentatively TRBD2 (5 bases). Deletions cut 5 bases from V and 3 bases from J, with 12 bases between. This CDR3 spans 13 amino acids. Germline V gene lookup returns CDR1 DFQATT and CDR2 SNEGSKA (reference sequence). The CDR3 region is CSAQDSTTDTQYF. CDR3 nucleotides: TGCAGTGCTCAGGACTCCACTACAGATACGCAGTATTTT.

CDR3 DNA: TGCAGCGTTGATGCTAGGGGAGGAAATACGCAGTATTTT. Protein product: CSVDARGGNTQYF. The rearrangement uses TRBV29-1 and TRBJ2-3; possible D gene TRBD2, 6 bases. V was shortened by 3 bases and J by 7 bases, with 14 bases between the two germline ends. CDR1 is SQVTM and CDR2 is ANQGSEA in the germline V gene. The CDR3 sequence is 13 residues long.

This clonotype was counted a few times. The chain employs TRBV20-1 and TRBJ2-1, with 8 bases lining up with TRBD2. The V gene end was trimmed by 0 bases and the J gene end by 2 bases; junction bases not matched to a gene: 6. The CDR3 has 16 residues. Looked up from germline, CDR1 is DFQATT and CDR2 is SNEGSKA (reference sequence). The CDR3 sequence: CSARDLTSGTYNEQFF. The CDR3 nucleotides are TGCAGTGCTAGAGATCTCACTAGCGGCACCTACAATGAGCAGTTCTTC.

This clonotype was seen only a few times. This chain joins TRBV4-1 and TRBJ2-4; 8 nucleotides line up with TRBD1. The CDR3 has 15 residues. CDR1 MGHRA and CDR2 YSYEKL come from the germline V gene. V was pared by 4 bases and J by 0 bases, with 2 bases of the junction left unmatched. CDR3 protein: CASSRGTGAKNIQYF. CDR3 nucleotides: TGCGCCAGCAGCCGCGGGACAGGAGCCAAAAACATTCAGTACTTC.

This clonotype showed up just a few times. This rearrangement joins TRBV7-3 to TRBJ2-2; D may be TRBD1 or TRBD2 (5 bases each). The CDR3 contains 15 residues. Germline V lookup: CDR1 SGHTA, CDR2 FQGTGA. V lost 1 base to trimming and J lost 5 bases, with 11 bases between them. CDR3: CASSLIGTGTGELFF. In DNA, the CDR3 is TGTGCCAGCAGCTTAATCGGGACCGGGACCGGGGAGCTGTTTTTT.

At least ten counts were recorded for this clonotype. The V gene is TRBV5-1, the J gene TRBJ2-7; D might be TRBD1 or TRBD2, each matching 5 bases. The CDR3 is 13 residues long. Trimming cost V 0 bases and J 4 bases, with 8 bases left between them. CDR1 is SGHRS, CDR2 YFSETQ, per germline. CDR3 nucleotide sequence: TGCGCCAGCAGCTTGGGAGGGGAGTACGAGCAGTACTTC. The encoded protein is CASSLGGEYEQYF.

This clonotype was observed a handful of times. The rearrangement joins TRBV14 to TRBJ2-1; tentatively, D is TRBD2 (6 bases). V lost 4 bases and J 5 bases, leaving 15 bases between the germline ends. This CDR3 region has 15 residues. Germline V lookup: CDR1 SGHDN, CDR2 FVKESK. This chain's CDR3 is CASSPRETPNNEQFF. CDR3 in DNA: TGTGCCAGCAGCCCACGGGAGACGCCGAACAATGAGCAGTTCTTC.

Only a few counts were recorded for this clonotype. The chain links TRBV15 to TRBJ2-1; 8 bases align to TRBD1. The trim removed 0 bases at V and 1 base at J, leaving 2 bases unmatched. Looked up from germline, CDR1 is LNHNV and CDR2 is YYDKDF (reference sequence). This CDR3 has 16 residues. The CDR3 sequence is CATSRDRQGSYNEQFF. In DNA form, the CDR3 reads TGTGCCACCAGCAGAGATCGACAGGGGTCCTACAATGAGCAGTTCTTC.

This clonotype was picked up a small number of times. Written as DNA, the CDR3 is TGCAGTGCTCTAGGTTCTGGAGAGACCCAGTACTTC. Residues: CSALGSGETQYF. The V gene is TRBV20-1, the J gene TRBJ2-5; no clear D gene. Germline V gene lookup returns CDR1 DFQATT and CDR2 SNEGSKA (reference sequence). Trimming took 5 bases from V and 4 from J, leaving 11 bases between them. The CDR3 totals 12 residues.